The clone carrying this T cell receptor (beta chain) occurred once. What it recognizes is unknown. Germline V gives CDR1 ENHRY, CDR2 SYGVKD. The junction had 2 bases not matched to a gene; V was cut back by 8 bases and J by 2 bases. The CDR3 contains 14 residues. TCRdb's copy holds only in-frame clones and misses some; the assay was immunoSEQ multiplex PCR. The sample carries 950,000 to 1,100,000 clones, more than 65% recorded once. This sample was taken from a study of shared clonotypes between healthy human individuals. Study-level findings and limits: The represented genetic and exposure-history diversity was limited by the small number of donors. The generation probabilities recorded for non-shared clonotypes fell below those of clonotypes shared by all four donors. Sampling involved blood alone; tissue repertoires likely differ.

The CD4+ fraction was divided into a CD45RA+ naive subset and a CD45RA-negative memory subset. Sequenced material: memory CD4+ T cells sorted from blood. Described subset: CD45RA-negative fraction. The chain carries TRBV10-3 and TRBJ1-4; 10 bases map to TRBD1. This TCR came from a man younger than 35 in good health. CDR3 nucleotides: TGTGCCATCGGACAGGGGGGGACTAATGAAAAACTGTTTTTT. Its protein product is CAIGQGGTNEKLFF.